This TCR beta chain was observed in a study of blood T cells in healthy people across ages. The CDR3 runs 14 residues. With V trimmed by 4 bases and J by 9 bases, 8 bases remained unmatched. Germline CDR1 is SGHAT and CDR2 is FQNNGV. It was with a sample-barcoded 5' primer and a J-beta primer mix that a second PCR of roughly 6 to 11 cycles was run. TCRdb re-analysed the 5' RACE reads in MiXCR, keeping a single row per CDR3 protein. The sample yields 540,000 or so distinct CDR3 sequences, approximately 25% seen once. V is TRBV11-2 and J is TRBJ2-1, with 8 bases aligning to TRBD1. The sample consisted of blood. The clonotype originates from a woman between 65 and 79 years old in good health. As DNA, the CDR3 is TGTGCCAGCAGCTCCTACGAACAGGGGGGTGAGCAGTTCTTC. It encodes CASSSYEQGGEQFF.